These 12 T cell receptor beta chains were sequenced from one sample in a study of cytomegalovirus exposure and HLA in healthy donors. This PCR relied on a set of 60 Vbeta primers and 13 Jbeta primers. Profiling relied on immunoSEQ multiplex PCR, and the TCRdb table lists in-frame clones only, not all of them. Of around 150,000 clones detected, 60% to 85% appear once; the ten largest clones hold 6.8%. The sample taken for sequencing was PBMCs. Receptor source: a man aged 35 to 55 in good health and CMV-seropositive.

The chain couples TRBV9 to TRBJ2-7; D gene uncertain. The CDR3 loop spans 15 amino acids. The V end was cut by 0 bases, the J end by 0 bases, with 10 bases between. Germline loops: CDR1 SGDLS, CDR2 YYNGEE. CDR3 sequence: CASSVGPLSSYEQYF. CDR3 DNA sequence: TGTGCCAGCAGCGTAGGGCCCTTAAGCTCCTACGAGCAGTACTTC. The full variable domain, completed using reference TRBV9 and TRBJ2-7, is DSGVTQTPKHLITATGQRVTLRCSPRSGDLSVYWYQQSLDQGLQFLIQYYNGEERAKGNILERFSAQQFPDLHSELNLSSLELGDSALYFCASSVGPLSSYEQYFGPGTRLTVT.

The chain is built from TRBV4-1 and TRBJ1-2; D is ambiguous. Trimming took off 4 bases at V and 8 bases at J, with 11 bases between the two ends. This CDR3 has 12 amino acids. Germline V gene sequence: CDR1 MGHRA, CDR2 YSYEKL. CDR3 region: CASSLGGSGYTF. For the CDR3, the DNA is TGCGCCAGCAGCCTCGGAGGGTCGGGCTACACCTTC.

CDR3 coding DNA: TGTGCCAGCAACCCCAGGAATACGGGACTTAGAAGCTCCTACGAGCAGTACTTC. Protein: CASNPRNTGLRSSYEQYF. This chain joins TRBV27 and TRBJ2-7; TRBD2 might be the D (6 bases). The CDR3 has 18 amino acids. Looked up from germline, CDR1 is MNHEY and CDR2 is SMNVEV (reference sequence). V dropped 7 bases and J dropped 0 bases, with 25 bases sitting between them.

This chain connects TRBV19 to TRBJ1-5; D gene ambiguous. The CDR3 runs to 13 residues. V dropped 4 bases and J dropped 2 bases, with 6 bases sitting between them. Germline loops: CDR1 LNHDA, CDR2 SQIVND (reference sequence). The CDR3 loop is CASSTQGNQPQHF. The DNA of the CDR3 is TGTGCCAGTAGTACCCAGGGCAATCAGCCCCAGCATTTT.

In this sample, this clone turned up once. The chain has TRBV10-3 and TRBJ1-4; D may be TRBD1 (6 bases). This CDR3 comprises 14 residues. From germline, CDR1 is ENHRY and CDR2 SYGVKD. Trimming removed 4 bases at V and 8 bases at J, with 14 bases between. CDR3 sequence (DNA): TGTGCCATCAGTGCAACAGGGTCAAGGGAAAAACTGTTTTTT. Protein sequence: CAISATGSREKLFF.

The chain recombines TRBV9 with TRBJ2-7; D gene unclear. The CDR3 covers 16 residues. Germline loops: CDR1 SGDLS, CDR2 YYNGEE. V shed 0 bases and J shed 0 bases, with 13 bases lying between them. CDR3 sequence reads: CASSVAPTANSYEQYF. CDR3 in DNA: TGTGCCAGCAGCGTAGCTCCCACAGCTAACTCCTACGAGCAGTACTTC. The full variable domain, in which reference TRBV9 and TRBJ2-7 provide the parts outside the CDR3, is DSGVTQTPKHLITATGQRVTLRCSPRSGDLSVYWYQQSLDQGLQFLIQYYNGEERAKGNILERFSAQQFPDLHSELNLSSLELGDSALYFCASSVAPTANSYEQYFGPGTRLTVT.

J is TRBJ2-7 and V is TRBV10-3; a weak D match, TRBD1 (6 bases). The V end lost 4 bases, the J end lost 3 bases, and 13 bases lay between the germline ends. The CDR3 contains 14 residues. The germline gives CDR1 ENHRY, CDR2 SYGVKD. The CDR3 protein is CAISAERGSYEQYF. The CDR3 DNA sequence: TGTGCCATCAGTGCGGAAAGGGGGAGCTACGAGCAGTACTTC.

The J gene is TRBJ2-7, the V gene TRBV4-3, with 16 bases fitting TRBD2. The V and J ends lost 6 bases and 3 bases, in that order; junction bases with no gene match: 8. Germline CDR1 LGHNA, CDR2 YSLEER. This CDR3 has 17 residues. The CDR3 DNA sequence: TGCGCCAGCAGTCAGGGACTAGCGGGAGGGCCGGGCTACGAGCAGTACTTC. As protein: CASSQGLAGGPGYEQYF.

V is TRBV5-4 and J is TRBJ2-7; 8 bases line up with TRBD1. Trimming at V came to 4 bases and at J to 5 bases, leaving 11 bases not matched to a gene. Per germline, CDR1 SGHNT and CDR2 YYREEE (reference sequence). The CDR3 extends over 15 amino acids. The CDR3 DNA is TGTGCCAGCAGCCCTAGGACAGGGAACCAAGACGAGCAGTACTTC. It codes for CASSPRTGNQDEQYF. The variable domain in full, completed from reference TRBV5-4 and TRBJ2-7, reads ETGVTQSPTHLIKTRGQQVTLRCSSQSGHNTVSWYQQALGQGPQFIFQYYREEENGRGNFPPRFSGLQFPNYSSELNVNALELDDSALYLCASSPRTGNQDEQYFGPGTRLTVT.

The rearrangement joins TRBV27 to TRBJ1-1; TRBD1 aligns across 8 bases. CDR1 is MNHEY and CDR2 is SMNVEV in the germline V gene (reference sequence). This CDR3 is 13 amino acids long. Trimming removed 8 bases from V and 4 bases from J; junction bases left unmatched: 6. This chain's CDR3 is CASGRQGRTEAFF. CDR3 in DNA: TGTGCCAGCGGACGACAGGGGCGCACTGAAGCTTTCTTT.

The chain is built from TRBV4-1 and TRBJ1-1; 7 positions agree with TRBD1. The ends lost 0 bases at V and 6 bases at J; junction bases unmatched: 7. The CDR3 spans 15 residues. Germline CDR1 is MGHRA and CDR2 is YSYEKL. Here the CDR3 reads CASSQDVTGLAEAFF. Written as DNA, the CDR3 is TGCGCCAGCAGCCAAGATGTGACAGGGCTGGCTGAAGCTTTCTTT.

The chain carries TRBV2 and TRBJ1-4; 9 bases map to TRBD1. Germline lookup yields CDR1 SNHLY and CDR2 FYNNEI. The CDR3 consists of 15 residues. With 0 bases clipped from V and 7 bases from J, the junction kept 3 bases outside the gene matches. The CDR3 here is CASSEALGQGEKLFF. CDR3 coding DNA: TGTGCCAGCAGTGAAGCGTTGGGACAGGGTGAAAAACTGTTTTTT.